What follows are 21 T cell receptor beta chains derived from one specimen sequenced in a study of blood T cell repertoires in COVID-19. Profiling relied on immunoSEQ multiplex PCR, and the TCRdb table lists in-frame clones only, not all of them. Seen here are fewer than 40,000 clones, approximately 80% observed once, and the top ten hold around 14%. The source material was peripheral blood. These receptors came from a human donor in a cohort sampled during active COVID-19.

V usage is TRBV6-5 and J usage is TRBJ1-1; 7 bases are shared with TRBD1. The CDR3 covers 14 residues. In germline, CDR1 is MNHEY, CDR2 SVGAGI. Germline trimming cut 7 bases from V and 7 bases from J; bases unmatched to any gene: 12. CDR3 sequence: CASTLSGTAFEAFF. The CDR3 DNA sequence: TGTGCCAGCACTCTGTCCGGGACAGCGTTTGAAGCTTTCTTT.

This chain connects TRBV25-1 to TRBJ1-6, with TRBD1 as a possible D gene (5 bases). CDR1 and CDR2 from the germline V gene are MGHDK and SYGVNS. V was clipped by 0 bases and J by 6 bases, with 6 bases between them. The CDR3 consists of 14 residues. The CDR3 DNA sequence: TGTGCCAGCAGTGAATATAGGGGTAATTCACCCCTCCACTTT. Translation gives CASSEYRGNSPLHF.

A few counts support this clone. V usage is TRBV2 and J usage is TRBJ2-7; a weak D match, TRBD2 (5 bases). Trimming took 7 bases from V and 4 from J, leaving 17 bases between them. Germline V lookup: CDR1 SNHLY, CDR2 FYNNEI. This CDR3 comprises 14 residues. The CDR3 region is CASKIRSREYEQYF. For the CDR3, the DNA is TGTGCCAGCAAGATCAGGTCAAGGGAGTACGAGCAGTACTTC.

This clone ranks as medium-sized (0.01 to 0.1%). The chain recombines TRBV10-3 with TRBJ1-3; no clear D. The CDR3 consists of 14 residues. V was pared by 2 bases and J by 0 bases, with 5 bases between. CDR1 and CDR2 from the germline V gene are ENHRY and SYGVKD. The CDR3 region is CAISERSSGNTIYF. The DNA of the CDR3 is TGTGCCATCAGTGAGCGGAGCTCTGGAAACACCATATATTTT.

This chain joins TRBV3-1 (or the pseudogene TRBV3-2) and TRBJ2-7, with a tentative D call TRBD1 (6 bases). Trimming cost V 3 bases and J 6 bases, with 12 bases left between them. Germline V lookup: CDR1 LGHDT, CDR2 YNNKEL (reference sequence). The length of the CDR3 is 13 residues. CDR3 coding DNA: TGTGCCAGCAGCCAGGACCAGGGGTCCGAGCAGTACTTC. Protein product: CASSQDQGSEQYF.

The gene calls are TRBV7-9 and TRBJ1-6; D remains ambiguous. The germline CDR1 and CDR2 sequences are SEHNR and FQNEAQ (reference sequence). V was trimmed by 2 bases and J by 6 bases, leaving 11 bases between them. The CDR3 covers 15 residues. CDR3 sequence reads: CASSLRQTGNSPLHF. In DNA, the CDR3 is TGTGCCAGCAGCTTAAGGCAGACGGGTAATTCACCCCTCCACTTT.

This clone appeared a single time. V and J are TRBV7-2 and TRBJ1-2; possible D gene TRBD1, 6 bases. The CDR3 totals 16 residues. Germline V gene data show CDR1 as SGHTA and CDR2 as FQGNSA. Deletions cut 1 base from V and 5 bases from J, with 17 bases between. CDR3 in DNA: TGTGCCAGCAGCTTAGGGCATCAGGGGCTCGGTTATGGCTACACCTTC. Translation: CASSLGHQGLGYGYTF. Drawing the rest from reference TRBV7-2 and TRBJ1-2, the complete variable domain is GAGVSQSPSNKVTEKGKDVELRCDPISGHTALYWYRQSLGQGLEFLIYFQGNSAPDKSGLPSDRFSAERTGGSVSTLTIQRTQQEDSAVYLCASSLGHQGLGYGYTFGSGTRLTVV.

This rearrangement joins TRBV9 to TRBJ2-1; 8 nucleotides line up with TRBD1. The CDR3 length is 16 residues. The V gene end was trimmed by 4 bases and the J gene end by 7 bases; junction bases not matched to a gene: 13. The germline gives CDR1 SGDLS, CDR2 YYNGEE. The CDR3 spells CASSPIPGTGTNEQFF. CDR3 DNA: TGTGCCAGCAGCCCAATACCCGGGACAGGAACAAATGAGCAGTTCTTC.

The chain uses TRBV6-5 and TRBJ1-1; TRBD1 aligns across 9 bases. With V trimmed by 6 bases and J by 3 bases, 5 bases remained unmatched. The CDR3 runs to 14 residues. The germline CDR1 and CDR2 sequences are MNHEY and SVGAGI. The CDR3 DNA is TGTGCCAGCAGCCGAAGACAGGGGGACACTGAAGCTTTCTTT. It codes for CASSRRQGDTEAFF.

The chain has TRBV28 and TRBJ1-2; 7 nucleotides match TRBD1. Germline assignment: CDR1 MDHEN and CDR2 SYDVKM. The CDR3 covers 14 residues. V was pared by 7 bases and J by 4 bases, with 9 bases of the junction left unmatched. CDR3 nucleotides: TGTGCCAGCACGATGACGGGACAGCCCTATGGCTACACCTTC. It specifies CASTMTGQPYGYTF.

This sequence joins TRBV28 and TRBJ2-5; weak D call: TRBD2 (5 bases). The germline V gene encodes CDR1 MDHEN and CDR2 SYDVKM. CDR3 length: 15 residues. The V gene lost 3 bases and the J gene lost 3 bases, with 14 bases spanning the gap. CDR3 coding DNA: TGTGCCAGCAGTTTCTCGTTGAGGGAAAAAGAGACCCAGTACTTC. Residues: CASSFSLREKETQYF.

This chain connects TRBV18 to TRBJ1-2, with D unclear. Germline CDR1 is KGHSH and CDR2 is LQKENI. This CDR3 is 13 amino acids long. V lost 2 bases and J 8 bases, leaving 12 bases between the germline ends. The chain's CDR3 is CASSPDGVRGYTF. The CDR3 region has the DNA TGTGCCAGCTCACCAGACGGGGTCAGAGGCTACACCTTC.

V usage is TRBV7-3 and J usage is TRBJ1-6; 8 bases are shared with TRBD1. The germline CDR1 and CDR2 sequences are SGHTA and FQGTGA. The CDR3 has 16 residues. V shed 5 bases and J 6 bases; nucleotides not matched to a gene: 9. CDR3 loop: CASSPPGGQLNSPLHF. The CDR3 DNA is TGTGCCAGCAGCCCCCCAGGGGGCCAGCTTAATTCACCCCTCCACTTT.

V gene TRBV7-2 combines with J gene TRBJ2-7; D is perhaps TRBD2 (6 bases). This CDR3 has 15 residues. Germline V gene lookup returns CDR1 SGHTA and CDR2 FQGNSA. V was cut by 3 bases and J by 0 bases, with 12 bases left in between. CDR3 protein: CASSFRRGVSYEQYF. The DNA for the CDR3 is TGTGCCAGCAGCTTCCGGCGGGGTGTCTCCTACGAGCAGTACTTC.

The sample holds a few counts of this clone. The chain is built from TRBV20-1 and TRBJ1-1; D perhaps matches TRBD1 (5 bases). CDR3 length: 11 amino acids. Germline lookup yields CDR1 DFQATT and CDR2 SNEGSKA (reference sequence). V dropped 0 bases and J dropped 10 bases, with 9 bases sitting between them. The CDR3 DNA follows: TGCAGTGCTAGAGAGGGGCCCCCAGCTTTCTTT. Translated: CSAREGPPAFF.

The J gene is TRBJ2-1, the V gene TRBV19; D remains ambiguous. CDR1 is LNHDA, CDR2 SQIVND, per germline (reference sequence). The length of the CDR3 is 14 residues. V dropped 7 bases and J dropped 8 bases, with 18 bases sitting between them. The CDR3 region is CASKKEPSRHEQFF. The DNA for the CDR3 is TGTGCCAGTAAGAAAGAACCTAGTCGTCATGAGCAGTTCTTC.

The chain joins TRBV19 to TRBJ2-6; TRBD1 matches at 7 bases. The V and J ends lost 7 bases and 1 base, in that order; junction bases with no gene match: 16. The CDR3 sequence is 19 residues long. Germline V gene sequence: CDR1 LNHDA, CDR2 SQIVND (reference sequence). The DNA of the CDR3 is TGTGCCAGTACCCCAAGGCGACAGGGAGTAGGGTCTGGGGCCAACGTCCTGACTTTC. Translation gives CASTPRRQGVGSGANVLTF.

The chain recombines TRBV20-1 with TRBJ2-3; D call uncertain. V was cut by 3 bases and J by 0 bases, with 13 bases left in between. This CDR3 has 15 residues. Germline V lookup: CDR1 DFQATT, CDR2 SNEGSKA (reference sequence). CDR3 amino acids: CSASLPRASTDTQYF. The DNA for the CDR3 is TGCAGTGCTAGTCTCCCGCGAGCTAGCACAGATACGCAGTATTTT.

The rearrangement uses TRBV7-9 and TRBJ2-3; 11 bases match TRBD2. Germline V lookup: CDR1 SEHNR, CDR2 FQNEAQ (reference sequence). The V gene end was trimmed by 10 bases and the J gene end by 2 bases; junction bases not matched to a gene: 11. The CDR3 consists of 16 residues. The CDR3 sequence: CATPVKGLADTDTQYF. CDR3 nucleotide sequence: TGTGCCACCCCCGTTAAGGGACTAGCGGACACAGATACGCAGTATTTT.

This clone has more than one count but fewer than ten. The V gene is TRBV2, the J gene TRBJ2-7, with 8 bases lining up with TRBD2. CDR3 length equals 14 residues. J was trimmed by 1 base and V by 8 bases; bases with no gene match: 7. Germline CDR1 and CDR2: SNHLY and FYNNEI. This chain's CDR3 is CASLRTSQSYEQYF. DNA of the CDR3: TGTGCCAGCCTCCGGACTAGCCAGTCCTACGAGCAGTACTTC.

In its sample, this clone was seen once. The V call is TRBV19, the J call TRBJ2-1; 10 bases line up with TRBD2. This CDR3 comprises 17 residues. Germline CDR1 is LNHDA and CDR2 is SQIVND (reference sequence). Trimming took 1 base from V and 5 from J; bases not matched to a gene: 8. DNA of the CDR3: TGTGCCAGTAGTATAGGAGCGGGGGGGCCGCCCAACAATGAGCAGTTCTTC. Translating it yields CASSIGAGGPPNNEQFF.